These 20 T cell receptor beta chains originate from one sample sequenced in a study of lymphopenia after photon versus proton radiotherapy (dated by TCRdb to about 2019). To prepare the library, the immunoSEQ multiplex PCR assay was applied. In its TCRdb copy, this immuneACCESS table keeps in-frame sequences only and misses some clones. Where compared with another copy, unresolved V genes explain less than half of these, and the others have no known cause. Present in this sample are 75,000 to 90,000 clones, approximately 82% of which were seen just once. 1.3% to 1.5% of the sample is taken by the ten largest. The source material was peripheral blood, sampled from a patient treated with proton-based radiotherapy. The source is a man in his sixties with pancreatic cancer.

The chain is built from TRBV6-6 and TRBJ2-7; 7 bases are a match to TRBD1. Trimming cost V 5 bases and J 3 bases; bases outside gene matches: 13. The length of the CDR3 is 16 residues. Germline values: CDR1 MNHNY, CDR2 SVGAGI (reference sequence). The CDR3 loop reads CASSPTRDSSHYEQYF. The DNA of the CDR3 is TGTGCCAGCAGTCCTACCCGGGACAGTTCACACTACGAGCAGTACTTC.

This clone turned up a few times. The V and J genes are TRBV6-1 and TRBJ1-5; 8 bases align to TRBD1. J gave up 3 bases and V 7 bases, and 5 bases lay outside the gene matches. In germline, CDR1 is MNHNS, CDR2 SASEGT. The CDR3 extends over 14 amino acids. CDR3 nucleotide sequence: TGTGCCAGCACAGGGGGCTTCTCCAATCAGCCCCAGCATTTT. It is translated as CASTGGFSNQPQHF.

The CDR3 DNA reads as TGTGCCAGCAGTTACTCTCCCGGGACCACTGAAGCTTTCTTT. Translating it yields CASSYSPGTTEAFF. The rearrangement links TRBV6-5 to TRBJ1-1; weak D call: TRBD1 (5 bases). V lost 0 bases and J 4 bases, leaving 9 bases between the germline ends. The CDR3 consists of 14 residues. Germline V gives CDR1 MNHEY, CDR2 SVGAGI.

This chain joins TRBV19 and TRBJ2-7, with TRBD2 as a possible D gene (6 bases). CDR1 and CDR2 from the germline V gene are LNHDA and SQIVND (reference sequence). With 1 base removed from V and 6 bases from J, the gap between germline ends came to 13 bases. This CDR3 contains 14 residues. CDR3 protein: CASSIAGELGEQYF. The CDR3 DNA is TGTGCCAGTAGTATAGCGGGAGAGCTTGGCGAGCAGTACTTC.

This clone was found a few times. The J gene is TRBJ2-7, the V gene TRBV14; 9 bases line up with TRBD1. This CDR3 has 16 amino acids. Germline CDR1 reads SGHDN; CDR2 reads FVKESK. After removal of 1 base from V and 4 bases from J, the junction contained 8 bases not matched to a gene. The CDR3 spells CASSQVTPGQGYEQYF. The CDR3 nucleotides are TGTGCCAGCAGCCAAGTCACCCCGGGACAGGGTTACGAGCAGTACTTC.

V usage is TRBV6-6 and J usage is TRBJ2-7, with 8 bases fitting TRBD2. V trimming: 2 bases; J trimming: 6 bases; junction bases outside the gene matches: 9. Germline CDR1 and CDR2: MNHNY and SVGAGI (reference sequence). The CDR3 contains 15 residues. In nucleotides, the CDR3 is TGTGCCAGCAGTTACACCTGGACTAGCATTTTCGAGCAGTACTTC. Its protein is CASSYTWTSIFEQYF.

The genes are TRBV7-8 and TRBJ2-6; no clear D gene. The CDR3 has 15 amino acids. V lost 1 base to trimming and J lost 3 bases, with 7 bases between them. Germline loops: CDR1 SGHVS, CDR2 FQNEAQ. The DNA for the CDR3 is TGTGCCAGCAGCTTAGGGAGAGGTGGGGCCAACGTCCTGACTTTC. Its protein product is CASSLGRGGANVLTF. Using reference TRBV7-8 and TRBJ2-6 for the parts outside the CDR3, the full variable domain is GAGVSQSPRYKVAKRGQDVALRCDPISGHVSLFWYQQALGQGPEFLTYFQNEAQLDKSGLPSDRFFAERPEGSVSTLKIQRTQQEDSAVYLCASSLGRGGANVLTFGAGSRLTVL.

The chain combines TRBV28 with TRBJ2-2, with D possibly being TRBD2 (6 bases). The CDR3 runs 14 residues. Germline V CDR1 and CDR2: MDHEN, SYDVKM. V gave up 9 bases and J gave up 1 base, with 12 bases separating them. The CDR3 region has the DNA TGTGCCAGTCACTTCGGGGGGAACACCGGGGAGCTGTTTTTT. Residues: CASHFGGNTGELFF.

The J gene is TRBJ2-1, the V gene TRBV4-1; TRBD2 agrees at 9 bases. J gave up 6 bases and V 0 bases, and 9 bases lay outside the gene matches. The CDR3 is 17 amino acids. Germline lookup yields CDR1 MGHRA and CDR2 YSYEKL. For the CDR3, the DNA is TGCGCCAGCAGCCAAGATAAAATAGCGGGAGTAGGCAATGAGCAGTTCTTC. Translated: CASSQDKIAGVGNEQFF.

The chain joins TRBV2 to TRBJ1-5; TRBD1 agrees at 8 bases. Germline CDR1 SNHLY, CDR2 FYNNEI. This CDR3 is 15 amino acids long. V was clipped by 6 bases and J by 5 bases; unmatched bases: 9. The CDR3 DNA sequence: TGTGCCAGCAGCTCGGGACAGGCGGTTCATCAGCCCCAGCATTTT. Amino acid sequence: CASSSGQAVHQPQHF.

The chain recombines TRBV7-2 with TRBJ2-4; D not resolved. The length of the CDR3 is 12 residues. The germline gives CDR1 SGHTA, CDR2 FQGNSA. Trimming took 1 base from V and 7 from J, leaving 5 bases between them. As DNA, the CDR3 is TGTGCCAGCAGCTTAGTCGCCAACATTCAGTACTTC. It encodes CASSLVANIQYF.

By share, this clone counts as medium-sized (0.01 to 0.1%). The V gene is TRBV21-1, the J gene TRBJ2-1; whether TRBD1, the table's D call, matches the DNA was not checked. TRBV21-1 is annotated as a pseudogene. This CDR3 is built from 13 residues. This chain's CDR3 is CASSKVRGQGPFF. Here the CDR3 DNA reads TGTGCCAGCAGCAAAGTTAGGGGACAGGGGCCGTTCTTC.

The chain combines TRBV4-2 with TRBJ2-3, with D perhaps given as TRBD1 or TRBD2 (5 bases each). Germline-derived CDR1 and CDR2 are LGHNA and YNFKEQ. The CDR3 length is 17 residues. V gave up 0 bases and J gave up 1 base, with 14 bases separating them. Here the CDR3 DNA reads TGTGCCAGCAGCCAAGAGTACGGGACGGCTCGCACAGATACGCAGTATTTT. It is translated as CASSQEYGTARTDTQYF.

The J gene is TRBJ2-6, the V gene TRBV29-1; D is undetermined. V dropped 7 bases and J dropped 0 bases, with 7 bases sitting between them. The CDR3 extends over 13 amino acids. The germline gives CDR1 SQVTM, CDR2 ANQGSEA. The CDR3 protein is CSARSSGANVLTF. CDR3 in DNA: TGCAGCGCTCGGAGCTCTGGGGCCAACGTCCTGACTTTC.

The V and J genes are TRBV11-2 and TRBJ1-5, with D perhaps TRBD1 (5 bases). The V gene's germline CDR1 is SGHAT and CDR2 FQNNGV. This CDR3 has 14 amino acids. Trimming shortened V by 5 bases and J by 4 bases, and 12 bases separated the two germline ends. This CDR3 reads CASSPLGLNQPQHF. The CDR3 DNA reads as TGTGCCAGCAGCCCTTTGGGGCTTAATCAGCCCCAGCATTTT. The full variable domain, rest sourced from reference TRBV11-2 and TRBJ1-5, is EAGVAQSPRYKIIEKRQSVAFWCNPISGHATLYWYQQILGQGPKLLIQFQNNGVVDDSQLPKDRFSAERLKGVDSTLKIQPAKLEDSAVYLCASSPLGLNQPQHFGDGTRLSIL.

The chain recombines TRBV5-6 with TRBJ1-4; D is ambiguous. The CDR3 spans 14 residues. The V gene lost 0 bases and the J gene lost 5 bases, with 8 bases spanning the gap. Germline V gene lookup returns CDR1 SGHDT and CDR2 YYEEEE. In DNA, the CDR3 is TGTGCCAGCAGCTTGGATAGGGTAAATGAAAAACTGTTTTTT. As protein: CASSLDRVNEKLFF.

The chain uses TRBV5-4 and TRBJ1-5; D is uncertain. The germline V gene has CDR1 SGHNT and CDR2 YYREEE (reference sequence). Trimming stripped 4 bases from V and 0 bases from J, with 11 bases between. The CDR3 covers 15 residues. The CDR3 reads CASSLGPNSNQPQHF. CDR3 sequence (DNA): TGTGCCAGCAGCCTCGGACCAAATAGCAATCAGCCCCAGCATTTT.

This clone was detected once. This chain joins TRBV11-3 and TRBJ2-3; 7 bases align to TRBD2. V lost 3 bases to trimming and J lost 6 bases; unmatched junction nucleotides: 3. Per germline, CDR1 SGHNT and CDR2 YENEEA. The CDR3 runs to 13 residues. Here the CDR3 DNA reads TGTGCCAGCAGCTTCTCGCGGGGGGATACGCAGTATTTT. This sequence encodes CASSFSRGDTQYF.

The chain combines TRBV29-1 with TRBJ2-3; no firm D call. The CDR3 runs to 11 residues. V lost 5 bases, J lost 3 bases, and 6 bases lay in between. Germline V gene lookup returns CDR1 SQVTM and CDR2 ANQGSEA. The CDR3 bases are TGCAGCGTTTTTGTGACAGATACGCAGTATTTT. It yields the protein CSVFVTDTQYF.

V usage is TRBV19 and J usage is TRBJ2-2; 14 bases align to TRBD2. The ends lost 5 bases at V and 0 bases at J; junction bases unmatched: 8. CDR3 length: 19 amino acids. Germline CDR1 is LNHDA and CDR2 is SQIVND (reference sequence). CDR3 loop: CASSAGLAGGFTNTGELFF. CDR3 coding DNA: TGTGCCAGTAGTGCAGGACTAGCGGGGGGATTTACGAACACCGGGGAGCTGTTTTTT.